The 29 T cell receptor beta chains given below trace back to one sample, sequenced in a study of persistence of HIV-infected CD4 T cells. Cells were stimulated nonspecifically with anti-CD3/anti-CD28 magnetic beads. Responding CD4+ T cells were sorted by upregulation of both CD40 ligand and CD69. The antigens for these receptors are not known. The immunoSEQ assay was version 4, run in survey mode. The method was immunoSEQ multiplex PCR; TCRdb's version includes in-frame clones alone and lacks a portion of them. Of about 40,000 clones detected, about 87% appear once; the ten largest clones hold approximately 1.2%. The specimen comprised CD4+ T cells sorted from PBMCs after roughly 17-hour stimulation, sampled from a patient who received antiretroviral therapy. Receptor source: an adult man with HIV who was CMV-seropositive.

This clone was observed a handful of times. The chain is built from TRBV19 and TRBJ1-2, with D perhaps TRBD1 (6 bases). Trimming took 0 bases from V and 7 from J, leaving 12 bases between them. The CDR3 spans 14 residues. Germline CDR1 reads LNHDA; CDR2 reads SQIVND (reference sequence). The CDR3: CASSIDLQGGGYTF. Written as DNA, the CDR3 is TGTGCCAGTAGTATAGATCTACAGGGTGGTGGCTACACCTTC.

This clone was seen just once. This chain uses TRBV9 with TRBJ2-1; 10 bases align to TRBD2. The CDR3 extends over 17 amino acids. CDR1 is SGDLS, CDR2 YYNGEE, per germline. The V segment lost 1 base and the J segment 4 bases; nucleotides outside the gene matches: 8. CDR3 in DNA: TGTGCCAGCAGCGTAACGCCGGGACTAGCGCAATACAATGAGCAGTTCTTC. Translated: CASSVTPGLAQYNEQFF.

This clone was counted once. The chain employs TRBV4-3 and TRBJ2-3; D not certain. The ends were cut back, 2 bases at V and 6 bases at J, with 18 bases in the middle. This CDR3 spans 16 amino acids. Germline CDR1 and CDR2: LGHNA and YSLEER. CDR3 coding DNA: TGCGCCAGCAGCCAAAGGGCCTCCTCTACTATGGATACGCAGTATTTT. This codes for CASSQRASSTMDTQYF.

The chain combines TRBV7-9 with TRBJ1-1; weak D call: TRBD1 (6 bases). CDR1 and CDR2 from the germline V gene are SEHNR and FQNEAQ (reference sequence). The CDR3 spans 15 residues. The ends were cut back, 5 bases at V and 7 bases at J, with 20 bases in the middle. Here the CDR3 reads CASSRIRGSEGEAFF. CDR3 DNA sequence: TGTGCCAGCAGCCGTATTAGGGGGTCTGAGGGTGAAGCTTTCTTT.

CDR3 bases: TGTGCCAGCAGCGTCTCACAGGGAATCGGGAACACTGAAGCTTTCTTT. It is translated as CASSVSQGIGNTEAFF. V gene TRBV5-4 combines with J gene TRBJ1-1, with a tentative D call TRBD1 (6 bases). This CDR3 comprises 16 residues. CDR1 and CDR2 (germline): SGHNT, YYREEE (reference sequence). With 4 bases removed from V and 1 base from J, the gap between germline ends came to 17 bases.

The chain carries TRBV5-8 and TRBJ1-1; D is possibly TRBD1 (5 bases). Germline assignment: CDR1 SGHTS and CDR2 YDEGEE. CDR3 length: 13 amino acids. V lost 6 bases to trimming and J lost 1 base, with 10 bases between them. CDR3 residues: CASNRQKNTEAFF. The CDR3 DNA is TGTGCCAGCAACAGACAGAAGAACACTGAAGCTTTCTTT.

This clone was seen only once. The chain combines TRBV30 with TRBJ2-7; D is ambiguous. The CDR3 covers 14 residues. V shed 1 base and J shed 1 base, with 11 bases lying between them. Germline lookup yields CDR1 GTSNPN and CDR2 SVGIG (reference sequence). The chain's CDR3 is CAWSGDILSYEQYF. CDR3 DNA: TGTGCCTGGAGTGGTGACATTCTTTCCTACGAGCAGTACTTC.

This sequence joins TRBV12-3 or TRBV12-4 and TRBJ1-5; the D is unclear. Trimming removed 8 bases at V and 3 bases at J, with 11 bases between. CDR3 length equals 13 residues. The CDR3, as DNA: TGTGCCAGCTGCCCTGGGCTCAATCAGCCCCAGCATTTT. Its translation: CASCPGLNQPQHF.

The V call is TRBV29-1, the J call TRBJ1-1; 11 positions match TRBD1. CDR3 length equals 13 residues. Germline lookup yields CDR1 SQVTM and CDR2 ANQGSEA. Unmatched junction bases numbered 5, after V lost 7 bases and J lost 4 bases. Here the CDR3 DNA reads TGCAGCGCCGGACAGGGGGCAGTCACTGAAGCTTTCTTT. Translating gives CSAGQGAVTEAFF. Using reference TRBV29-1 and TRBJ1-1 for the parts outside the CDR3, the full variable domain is SAVISQKPSRDICQRGTSLTIQCQVDSQVTMMFWYRQQPGQSLTLIATANQGSEATYESGFVIDKFPISRPNLTFSTLTVSNMSPEDSSIYLCSAGQGAVTEAFFGQGTRLTVV.

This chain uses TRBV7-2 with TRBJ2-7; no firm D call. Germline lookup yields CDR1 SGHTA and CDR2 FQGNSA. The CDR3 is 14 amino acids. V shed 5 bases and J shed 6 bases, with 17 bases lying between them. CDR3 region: CASSPDLNVGEQYF. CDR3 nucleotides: TGTGCCAGCAGCCCGGACCTCAACGTTGGCGAGCAGTACTTC.

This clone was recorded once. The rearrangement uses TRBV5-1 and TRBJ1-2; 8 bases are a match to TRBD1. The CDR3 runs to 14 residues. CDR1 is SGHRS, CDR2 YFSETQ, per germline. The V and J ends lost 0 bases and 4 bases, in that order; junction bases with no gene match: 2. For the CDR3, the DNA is TGCGCCAGCAGCTTGGACAGGGGGGGCTATGGCTACACCTTC. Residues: CASSLDRGGYGYTF.

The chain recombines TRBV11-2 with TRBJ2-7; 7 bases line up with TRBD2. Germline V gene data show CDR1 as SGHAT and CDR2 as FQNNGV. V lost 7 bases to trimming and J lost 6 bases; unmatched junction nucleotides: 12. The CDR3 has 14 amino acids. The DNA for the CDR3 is TGTGCCAGCATAGGGGCGGGAGTTGTATCCGAGCAGTACTTC. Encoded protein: CASIGAGVVSEQYF.

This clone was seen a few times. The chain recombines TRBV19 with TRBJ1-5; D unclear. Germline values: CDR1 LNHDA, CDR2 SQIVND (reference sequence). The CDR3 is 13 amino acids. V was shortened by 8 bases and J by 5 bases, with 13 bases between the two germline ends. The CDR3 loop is CASSRVGDQPQHF. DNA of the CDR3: TGTGCCAGTTCTAGGGTGGGCGATCAGCCCCAGCATTTT.

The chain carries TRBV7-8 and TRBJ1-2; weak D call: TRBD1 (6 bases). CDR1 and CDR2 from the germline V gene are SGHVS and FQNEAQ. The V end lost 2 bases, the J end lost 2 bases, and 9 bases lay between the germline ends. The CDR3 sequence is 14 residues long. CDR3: CASSLSDRNYGYTF. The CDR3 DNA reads TGTGCCAGCAGCTTATCGGACAGAAACTATGGCTACACCTTC.

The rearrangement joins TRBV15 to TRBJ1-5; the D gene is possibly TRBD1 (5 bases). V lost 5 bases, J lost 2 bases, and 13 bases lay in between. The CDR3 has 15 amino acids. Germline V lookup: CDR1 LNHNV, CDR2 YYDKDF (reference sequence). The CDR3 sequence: CATSAPGLGNQPQHF. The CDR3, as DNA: TGTGCCACCAGCGCCCCGGGGCTGGGCAATCAGCCCCAGCATTTT.

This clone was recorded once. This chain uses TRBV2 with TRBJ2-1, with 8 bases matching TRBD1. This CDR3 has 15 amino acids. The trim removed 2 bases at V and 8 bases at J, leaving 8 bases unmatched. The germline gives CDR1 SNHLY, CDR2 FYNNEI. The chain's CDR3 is CASSEQGAWADEQFF. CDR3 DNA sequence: TGTGCCAGCAGTGAACAGGGGGCGTGGGCAGATGAGCAGTTCTTC.

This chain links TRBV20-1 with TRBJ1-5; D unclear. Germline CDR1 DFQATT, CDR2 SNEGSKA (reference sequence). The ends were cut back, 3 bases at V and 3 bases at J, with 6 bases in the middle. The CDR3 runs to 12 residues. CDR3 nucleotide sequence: TGCAGTGCTAGTCGACTCAATCAGCCCCAGCATTTT. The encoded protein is CSASRLNQPQHF.

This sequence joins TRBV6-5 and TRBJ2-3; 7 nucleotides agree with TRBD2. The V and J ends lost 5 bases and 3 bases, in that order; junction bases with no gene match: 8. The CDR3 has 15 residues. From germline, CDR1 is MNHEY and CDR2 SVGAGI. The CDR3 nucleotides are TGTGCCAGCAGTCCCCAGGCGGGGGTGACAGATACGCAGTATTTT. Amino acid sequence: CASSPQAGVTDTQYF.

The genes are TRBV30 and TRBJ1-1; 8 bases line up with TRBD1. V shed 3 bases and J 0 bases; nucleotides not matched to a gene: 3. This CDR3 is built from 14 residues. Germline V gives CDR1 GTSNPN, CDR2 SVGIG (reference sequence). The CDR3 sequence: CAWSRGPLNTEAFF. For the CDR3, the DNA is TGTGCCTGGAGCAGGGGGCCACTGAACACTGAAGCTTTCTTT.

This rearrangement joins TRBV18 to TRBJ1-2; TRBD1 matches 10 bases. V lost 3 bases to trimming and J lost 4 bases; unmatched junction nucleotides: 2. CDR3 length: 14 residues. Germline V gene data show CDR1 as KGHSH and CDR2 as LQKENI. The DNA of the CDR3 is TGTGCCAGCTCACCGGGACAGGGGACCTATGGCTACACCTTC. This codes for CASSPGQGTYGYTF.

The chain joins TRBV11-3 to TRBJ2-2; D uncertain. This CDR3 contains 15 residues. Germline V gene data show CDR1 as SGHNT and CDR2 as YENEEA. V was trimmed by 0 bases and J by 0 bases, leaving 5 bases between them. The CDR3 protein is CASSLDSANTGELFF. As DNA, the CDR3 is TGTGCCAGCAGCTTAGACAGCGCGAACACCGGGGAGCTGTTTTTT.

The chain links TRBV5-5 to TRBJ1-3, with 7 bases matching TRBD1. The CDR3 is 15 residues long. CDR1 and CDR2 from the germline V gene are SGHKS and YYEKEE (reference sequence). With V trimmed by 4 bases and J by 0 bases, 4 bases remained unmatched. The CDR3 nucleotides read TGTGCCAGCAGCCACGGACAGGTCTCTGGAAACACCATATATTTT. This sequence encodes CASSHGQVSGNTIYF. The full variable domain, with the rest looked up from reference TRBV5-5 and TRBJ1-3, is DAGVTQSPTHLIKTRGQQVTLRCSPISGHKSVSWYQQVLGQGPQFIFQYYEKEERGRGNFPDRFSARQFPNYSSELNVNALLLGDSALYLCASSHGQVSGNTIYFGEGSWLTVV.

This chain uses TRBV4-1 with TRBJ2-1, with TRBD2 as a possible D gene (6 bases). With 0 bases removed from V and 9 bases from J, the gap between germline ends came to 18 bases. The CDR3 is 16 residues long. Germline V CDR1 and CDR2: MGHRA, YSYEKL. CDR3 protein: CASSQDTLPGAVEQFF. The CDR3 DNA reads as TGCGCCAGCAGCCAAGATACTCTACCGGGAGCTGTTGAGCAGTTCTTC.

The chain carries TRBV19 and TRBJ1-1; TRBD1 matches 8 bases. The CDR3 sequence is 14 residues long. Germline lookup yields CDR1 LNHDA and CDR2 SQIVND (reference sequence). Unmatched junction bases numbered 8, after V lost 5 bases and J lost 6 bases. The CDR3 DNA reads TGTGCCAGTAGTTTTGGACAGGGCAAGGCTGAAGCTTTCTTT. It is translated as CASSFGQGKAEAFF.

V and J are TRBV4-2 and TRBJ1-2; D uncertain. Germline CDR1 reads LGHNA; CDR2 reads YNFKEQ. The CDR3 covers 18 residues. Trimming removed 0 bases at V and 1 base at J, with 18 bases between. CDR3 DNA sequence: TGTGCCAGCAGCCAAGATGTTTCGGGAAGTCTGCTTAACTATGGCTACACCTTC. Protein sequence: CASSQDVSGSLLNYGYTF.

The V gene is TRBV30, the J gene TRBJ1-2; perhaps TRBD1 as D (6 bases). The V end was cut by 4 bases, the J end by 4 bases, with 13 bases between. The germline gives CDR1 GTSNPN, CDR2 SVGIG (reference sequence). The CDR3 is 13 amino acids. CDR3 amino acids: CAWTAGTSYGYTF. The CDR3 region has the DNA TGTGCCTGGACGGCCGGGACAAGCTATGGCTACACCTTC.

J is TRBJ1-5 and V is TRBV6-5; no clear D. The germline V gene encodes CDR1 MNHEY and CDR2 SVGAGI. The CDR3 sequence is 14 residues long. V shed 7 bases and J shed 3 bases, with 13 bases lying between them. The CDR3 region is CASIGPAYNQPQHF. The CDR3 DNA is TGTGCCAGCATTGGACCAGCCTACAATCAGCCCCAGCATTTT.

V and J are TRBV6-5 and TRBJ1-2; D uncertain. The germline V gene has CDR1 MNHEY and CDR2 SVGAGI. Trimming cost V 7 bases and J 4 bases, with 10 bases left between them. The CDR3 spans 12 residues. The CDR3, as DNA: TGTGCCAGCACCCTGGACCTCTATGGCTACACCTTC. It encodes CASTLDLYGYTF.

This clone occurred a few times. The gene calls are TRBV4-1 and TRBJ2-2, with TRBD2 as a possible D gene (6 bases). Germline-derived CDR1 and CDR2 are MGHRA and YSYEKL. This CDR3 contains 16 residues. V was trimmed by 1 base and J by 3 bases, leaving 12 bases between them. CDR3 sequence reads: CASSQAGVADTGELFF. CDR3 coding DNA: TGCGCCAGCAGCCAAGCCGGTGTAGCGGACACCGGGGAGCTGTTTTTT.